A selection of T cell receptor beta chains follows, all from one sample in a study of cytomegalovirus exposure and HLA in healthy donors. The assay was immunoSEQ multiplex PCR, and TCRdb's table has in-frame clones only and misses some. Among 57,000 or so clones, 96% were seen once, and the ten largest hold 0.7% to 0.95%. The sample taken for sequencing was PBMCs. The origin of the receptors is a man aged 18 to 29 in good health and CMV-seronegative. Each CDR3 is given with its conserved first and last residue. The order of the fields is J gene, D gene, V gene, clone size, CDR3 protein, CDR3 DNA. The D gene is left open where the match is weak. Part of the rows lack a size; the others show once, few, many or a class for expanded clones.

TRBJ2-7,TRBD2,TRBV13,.,CASSYGGRDNEQYF,TGTGCCAGCAGCTACGGCGGGAGGGACAACGAGCAGTACTTC
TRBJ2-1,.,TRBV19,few,CASILGDEQFF,TGTGCCAGTATCCTAGGCGATGAGCAGTTCTTC
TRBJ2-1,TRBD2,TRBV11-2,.,CASSLRDYYNEQFF,TGTGCCAGCAGCTTACGGGACTACTACAATGAGCAGTTCTTC
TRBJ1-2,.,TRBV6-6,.,CASIDQGGYGYTF,TGTGCCAGCATCGACCAAGGGGGTTATGGCTACACCTTC
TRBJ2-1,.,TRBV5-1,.,CASSTGVGSYNEQFF,TGCGCCAGCAGCACAGGTGTAGGCTCCTACAATGAGCAGTTCTTC
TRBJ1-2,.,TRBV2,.,CASSLTESDGYTF,TGTGCCAGCAGTCTGACAGAATCGGATGGCTACACCTTC
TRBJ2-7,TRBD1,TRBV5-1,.,CASSSPGQGWHEQYF,TGCGCCAGCAGCTCTCCGGGACAGGGGTGGCACGAGCAGTACTTC
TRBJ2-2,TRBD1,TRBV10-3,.,CAISEGTDTGELFF,TGTGCCATCAGTGAGGGGACAGACACCGGGGAGCTGTTTTTT
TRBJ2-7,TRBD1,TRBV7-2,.,CASSLTGTEGYEQYF,TGTGCCAGCAGCCTAACCGGGACAGAAGGATACGAGCAGTACTTC
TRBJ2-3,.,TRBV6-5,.,CASSYSPGGTDTQYF,TGTGCCAGCAGTTACTCCCCCGGAGGGACAGATACGCAGTATTTT
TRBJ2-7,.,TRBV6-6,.,CAQAGFWGPGEQYF,TGTGCCCAAGCAGGGTTTTGGGGGCCGGGCGAGCAGTACTTC
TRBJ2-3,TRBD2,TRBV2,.,CASSVVAGDYDGTDTQYF,TGTGCCAGCAGTGTGGTAGCGGGAGATTATGATGGCACAGATACGCAGTATTTT
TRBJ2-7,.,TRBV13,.,CASSQQRGEQYF,TGTGCCAGCAGCCAACAGAGGGGGGAGCAGTACTTC
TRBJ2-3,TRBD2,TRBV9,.,CASSVSAGGPSFADTQYF,TGTGCCAGCAGCGTATCGGCGGGAGGGCCCTCTTTTGCAGATACGCAGTATTTT
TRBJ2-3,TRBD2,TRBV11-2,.,CASSRREAGDTQYF,TGTGCCAGCAGTCGGCGGGAGGCCGGGGATACGCAGTATTTT